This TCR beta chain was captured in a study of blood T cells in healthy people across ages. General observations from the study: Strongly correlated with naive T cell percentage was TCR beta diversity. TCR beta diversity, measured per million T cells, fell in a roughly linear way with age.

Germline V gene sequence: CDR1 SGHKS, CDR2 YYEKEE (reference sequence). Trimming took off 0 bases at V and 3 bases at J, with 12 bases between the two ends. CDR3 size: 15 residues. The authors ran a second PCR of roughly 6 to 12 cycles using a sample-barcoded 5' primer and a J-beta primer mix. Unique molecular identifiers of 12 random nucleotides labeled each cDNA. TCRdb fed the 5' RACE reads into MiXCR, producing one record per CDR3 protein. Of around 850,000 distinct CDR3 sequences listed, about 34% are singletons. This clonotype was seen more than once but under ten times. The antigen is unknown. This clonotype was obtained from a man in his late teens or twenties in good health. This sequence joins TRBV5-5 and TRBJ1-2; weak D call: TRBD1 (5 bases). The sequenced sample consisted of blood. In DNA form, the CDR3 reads TGTGCCAGCAGCTTGGCCCCGGGACCCGACTATGGCTACACCTTC. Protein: CASSLAPGPDYGYTF.